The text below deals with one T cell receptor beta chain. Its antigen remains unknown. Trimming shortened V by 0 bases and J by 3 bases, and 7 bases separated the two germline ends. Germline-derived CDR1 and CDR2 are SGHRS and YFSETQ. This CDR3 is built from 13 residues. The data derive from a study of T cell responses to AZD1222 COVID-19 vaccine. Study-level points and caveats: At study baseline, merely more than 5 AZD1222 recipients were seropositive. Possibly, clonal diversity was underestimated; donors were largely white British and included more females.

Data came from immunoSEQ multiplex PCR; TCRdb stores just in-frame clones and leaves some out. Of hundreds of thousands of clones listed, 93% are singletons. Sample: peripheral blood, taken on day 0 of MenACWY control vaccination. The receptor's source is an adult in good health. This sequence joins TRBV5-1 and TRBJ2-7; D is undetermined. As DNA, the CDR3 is TGCGCCAGCAGCTTGGCTGACGGCTACGAGCAGTACTTC. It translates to CASSLADGYEQYF. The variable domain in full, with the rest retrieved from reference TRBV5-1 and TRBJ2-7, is KAGVTQTPRYLIKTRGQQVTLSCSPISGHRSVSWYQQTPGQGLQFLFEYFSETQRNKGNFPGRFSGRQFSNSRSEMNVSTLELGDSALYLCASSLADGYEQYFGPGTRLTVT.